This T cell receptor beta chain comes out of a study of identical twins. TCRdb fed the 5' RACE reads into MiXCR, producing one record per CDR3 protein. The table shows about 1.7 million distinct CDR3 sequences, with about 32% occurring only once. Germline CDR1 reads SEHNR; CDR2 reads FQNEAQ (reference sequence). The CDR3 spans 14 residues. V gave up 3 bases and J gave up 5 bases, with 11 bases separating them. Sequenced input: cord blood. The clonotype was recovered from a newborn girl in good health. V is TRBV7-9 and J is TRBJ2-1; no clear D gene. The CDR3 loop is CASSLSWADNEQFF. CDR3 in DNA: TGTGCCAGCAGCTTGTCTTGGGCTGACAATGAGCAGTTCTTC.